The 25 T cell receptor beta chains listed next were all sequenced from one sample in a study of blood T cells in healthy people across ages. Then a second PCR, running roughly 7 to 11 cycles, was carried out with a sample-barcoded 5' primer and a J-beta primer mix. TCRdb reprocessed the 5' RACE reads via MiXCR and lists one record per CDR3 protein. The sample gives around 1.5 million distinct CDR3 sequences, 59% of which show up once; 6.5% to 8% is in the top ten. The sequenced material came from blood. The receptors derive from a man in his late teens or twenties in good health.

V gene TRBV4-2 combines with J gene TRBJ2-4; D is tentatively TRBD1 or TRBD2 (5 bases each). Germline lookup yields CDR1 LGHNA and CDR2 YNFKEQ. Trimming cost V 4 bases and J 15 bases, with 13 bases left between them. The CDR3 extends over 11 amino acids. The CDR3 loop reads CASSLAGTSYF. In DNA, the CDR3 is TGTGCCAGCAGCCTAGCCGGGACGTCGTACTTC.

The genes are TRBV7-9 and TRBJ1-2; D may be TRBD1 (5 bases). The V and J ends lost 1 base and 7 bases respectively, with 13 bases between them. Germline lookup yields CDR1 SEHNR and CDR2 FQNEAQ (reference sequence). This CDR3 has 14 amino acids. As DNA, the CDR3 is TGTGCCAGCAGCTTAGATGGGGCCAGTCGTGGCTACACCTTC. Its translation: CASSLDGASRGYTF.

This sequence joins TRBV15 and TRBJ2-3, with TRBD1 matching 8 bases. Germline values: CDR1 LNHNV, CDR2 YYDKDF (reference sequence). The CDR3 is made up of 14 amino acids. The trim removed 0 bases at V and 7 bases at J, leaving 3 bases unmatched. This chain's CDR3 is CATSRDRGLNTQYF. In nucleotides, the CDR3 is TGTGCCACCAGCAGAGACAGGGGGCTGAATACGCAGTATTTT.

The V and J genes are TRBV28 and TRBJ2-7; 7 bases agree with TRBD1. The J segment lost 2 bases and the V segment lost 0 bases, leaving 4 bases of the junction unmatched. Looked up from germline, CDR1 is MDHEN and CDR2 is SYDVKM. The CDR3 loop spans 15 amino acids. CDR3 nucleotides: TGTGCCAGCAGTTTATGGACCGGGACAGCCTACGAGCAGTACTTC. As protein: CASSLWTGTAYEQYF.

This clonotype has more than one count but fewer than ten. This sequence joins TRBV4-2 and TRBJ2-1; TRBD2 might be the D (5 bases). The germline gives CDR1 LGHNA, CDR2 YNFKEQ. Trimming removed 1 base from V and 8 bases from J, with 9 bases in between. CDR3 length: 13 residues. The CDR3 nucleotides are TGTGCCAGCAGCCAAGTTCCTAGCCATGAGCAGTTCTTC. It is translated as CASSQVPSHEQFF.

This clonotype was observed once. CDR3 sequence reads: CASSPGIMGLAGEGTYEQYF. CDR3 DNA sequence: TGTGCCAGCAGCCCTGGCATAATGGGACTAGCGGGAGAAGGGACCTACGAGCAGTACTTC. The V gene is TRBV7-9, the J gene TRBJ2-4, with TRBD2 matching 14 bases. The better agreement between TRBJ2-7 and the DNA end casts doubt on the J call. This CDR3 has 20 residues. The germline V gene encodes CDR1 SEHNR and CDR2 FQNEAQ (reference sequence).

There are a few counts of this clonotype. This rearrangement joins TRBV24-1 to TRBJ2-3; a possible D gene is TRBD2 (6 bases). The CDR3 loop spans 16 amino acids. The V end was cut by 8 bases, the J end by 1 base, with 18 bases between. The germline gives CDR1 KGHDR, CDR2 SFDVKD. CDR3 loop: CATTCSGGDCTDTQYF. The CDR3 DNA follows: TGTGCCACCACGTGTTCAGGAGGGGACTGCACAGATACGCAGTATTTT.

This clonotype was seen a few times. The V call is TRBV24-1, the J call TRBJ2-5; a weak D match, TRBD2 (5 bases). Germline CDR1 is KGHDR and CDR2 is SFDVKD. V was clipped by 3 bases and J by 7 bases, with 17 bases between them. The CDR3 length is 15 residues. The CDR3 coding sequence is TGTGCCACCAGTGATCCGGGAAAGCAAGTGGGGACCCAGTACTTC. This translates into CATSDPGKQVGTQYF.

The genes are TRBV6-6 and TRBJ2-7; 10 bases map to TRBD2. This CDR3 has 15 amino acids. The V segment lost 6 bases and the J segment 0 bases; nucleotides outside the gene matches: 5. Germline V CDR1 and CDR2: MNHNY, SVGAGI (reference sequence). The CDR3 DNA sequence: TGTGCCAGCAGGAATAGCGGGGGGTCCTCCTACGAGCAGTACTTC. This encodes CASRNSGGSSYEQYF.

The V call is TRBV29-1, the J call TRBJ2-3, with 11 positions matching TRBD2. The CDR3 covers 15 residues. The V gene's germline CDR1 is SQVTM and CDR2 ANQGSEA. The V segment lost 3 bases and the J segment 2 bases; nucleotides outside the gene matches: 4. The CDR3 sequence is CSVEGLAVHTDTQYF. The CDR3 DNA is TGCAGCGTTGAGGGACTAGCGGTTCACACAGATACGCAGTATTTT.

The V gene is TRBV18, the J gene TRBJ2-4; 7 nucleotides align to TRBD1. This CDR3 region has 14 residues. Germline-derived CDR1 and CDR2 are KGHSH and LQKENI. The trim removed 3 bases at V and 7 bases at J, leaving 6 bases unmatched. The chain's CDR3 is CASSPQGDVNIQYF. The CDR3 nucleotides read TGTGCCAGCTCACCGCAGGGGGACGTTAACATTCAGTACTTC. Full variable domain (outside the CDR3, taken from reference TRBV18 and TRBJ2-4): NAGVMQNPRHLVRRRGQEARLRCSPMKGHSHVYWYRQLPEEGLKFMVYLQKENIIDESGMPKERFSAEFPKEGPSILRIQQVVRGDSAAYFCASSPQGDVNIQYFGAGTRLSVL.

This clonotype was detected a few times. J is TRBJ1-5 and V is TRBV12-3 or TRBV12-4; the match to TRBD1 covers 8 bases. CDR3 length: 15 amino acids. V was pared by 5 bases and J by 2 bases, with 5 bases of the junction left unmatched. The chain's CDR3 is CASSGQGAGNQPQHF. For the CDR3, the DNA is TGTGCCAGCAGTGGCCAGGGGGCAGGCAATCAGCCCCAGCATTTT.

The V gene is TRBV12-3 or TRBV12-4, the J gene TRBJ2-7, with D hard to call. The V and J ends lost 1 base and 6 bases respectively, with 7 bases between them. CDR3 length equals 12 residues. CDR3 residues: CASSLGTAEQYF. Written as DNA, the CDR3 is TGTGCCAGCAGTTTAGGAACGGCCGAGCAGTACTTC.

V and J are TRBV7-8 and TRBJ2-1; D is possibly TRBD2 (6 bases). The CDR3 contains 14 residues. Trimming took off 5 bases at V and 3 bases at J, with 11 bases between the two ends. Germline CDR1 SGHVS, CDR2 FQNEAQ. The chain's CDR3 is CASSVTRFYNEQFF. The CDR3 bases are TGTGCCAGCAGCGTGACTAGGTTCTACAATGAGCAGTTCTTC.

Notes on this clonotype: The conserved final phenylalanine or tryptophan is absent from the CDR3, which likely points to a read error. The chain is built from TRBV11-2 and TRBJ1-6; 10 bases agree with TRBD1. Trimming cost V 7 bases and J 4 bases; bases outside gene matches: 10. Germline V gives CDR1 SGHAT, CDR2 FQNNGV. The CDR3 loop spans 17 amino acids. As DNA, the CDR3 is TGTGCCAGCACCCTTTACCCGGGACAGGGGTATAATTCACCCCTCCACCTT. Translated, it gives CASTLYPGQGYNSPLHL.

This clonotype came up many times. The CDR3 is CASSQGVMQGPNQPQHF. The CDR3 DNA reads as TGTGCCAGCAGCCAAGGAGTAATGCAGGGCCCCAATCAGCCCCAGCATTTT. This chain uses TRBV3-1 with TRBJ1-5, with a weak D call TRBD1 (5 bases). CDR1 LGHDT and CDR2 YNNKEL come from the germline V gene (reference sequence). This CDR3 spans 17 amino acids. Trimming left V 1 base short and J 3 bases short, with 16 bases between.

The chain carries TRBV6-4 and TRBJ1-1; weak D call: TRBD1 (5 bases). The CDR3 runs to 13 residues. With 0 bases removed from V and 4 bases from J, the gap between germline ends came to 6 bases. Germline CDR1 reads MRHNA; CDR2 reads SNTAGT. CDR3 sequence reads: CASSDSTATEAFF. DNA of the CDR3: TGTGCCAGCAGTGACTCGACAGCCACTGAAGCTTTCTTT.

This clonotype was detected a few times. The gene calls are TRBV10-2 and TRBJ1-5; the D is unclear. Germline V gene sequence: CDR1 WSHSY, CDR2 SAAADI. V was shortened by 4 bases and J by 1 base, with 14 bases between the two germline ends. This CDR3 region has 16 residues. The CDR3 coding sequence is TGCGCCAGCAGTGGGGATTTACCTGGGAGCAATCAGCCCCAGCATTTT. Translation: CASSGDLPGSNQPQHF.

There are a few counts of this clonotype. The V and J genes are TRBV9 and TRBJ2-1; the match to TRBD2 covers 8 bases. The CDR3 is made up of 16 amino acids. After removal of 4 bases from V and 2 bases from J, the junction contained 8 bases not matched to a gene. Germline loops: CDR1 SGDLS, CDR2 YYNGEE. CDR3 loop: CASSLRAGVTYNEQFF. CDR3 bases: TGTGCCAGCAGCTTGAGAGCGGGAGTGACCTACAATGAGCAGTTCTTC.

The V call is TRBV10-1, the J call TRBJ1-1; no firm D call. Between the trimmed V and J ends, which lost 2 bases and 10 bases, there was a span of 14 bases. CDR1 is WNHNN, CDR2 SYGVQD, per germline (reference sequence). CDR3 length equals 13 residues. The CDR3 DNA reads TGCGCCAGCAGTGAGCCGACCGGGAGCCGAGCTTTCTTT. Amino acids: CASSEPTGSRAFF.

This clonotype was counted between two and nine times. This rearrangement joins TRBV20-1 to TRBJ2-4; 13 nucleotides match TRBD2. The V and J ends lost 4 bases and 4 bases, in that order; junction bases with no gene match: 4. The CDR3 runs to 15 residues. CDR1 DFQATT and CDR2 SNEGSKA come from the germline V gene (reference sequence). The CDR3 DNA reads TGCAGTGCTACCGGACTAGCGGGGGCAAAAAACATTCAGTACTTC. It codes for CSATGLAGAKNIQYF.

This clonotype was seen ten or more times. The rearrangement uses TRBV4-2 and TRBJ2-1; D is uncertain. V was pared by 1 base and J by 4 bases, with 11 bases between. Germline V gene lookup returns CDR1 LGHNA and CDR2 YNFKEQ. The CDR3 totals 15 residues. DNA for the CDR3: TGTGCCAGCAGCCAAGCAACAGAAGCGTACAATGAGCAGTTCTTC. This sequence encodes CASSQATEAYNEQFF.

CDR3 region: CSVDGAGAYNEQFF. As DNA, the CDR3 is TGCAGCGTTGACGGAGCGGGGGCCTACAATGAGCAGTTCTTC. The gene calls are TRBV29-1 and TRBJ2-1; 8 bases fit TRBD2. Germline loops: CDR1 SQVTM, CDR2 ANQGSEA. V gave up 3 bases and J gave up 2 bases; unmatched junction bases: 3. The CDR3 is 14 residues long.

The chain joins TRBV6-2 or TRBV6-3 to TRBJ1-5; D possibly corresponds to TRBD1 (5 bases). There are 14 residues in the CDR3. Germline CDR1 MNHEY, CDR2 SVGEGT. Trimming cost V 7 bases and J 5 bases, with 15 bases left between them. CDR3 protein: CASKLQEDYQPQHF. The CDR3 DNA reads as TGTGCCAGCAAGTTACAGGAGGACTATCAGCCCCAGCATTTT.

J is TRBJ1-2 and V is TRBV6-2 or TRBV6-3; D not resolved. V lost 2 bases and J lost 0, with 13 bases in between. The germline gives CDR1 MNHEY, CDR2 SVGEGT. CDR3 size: 16 residues. The CDR3 spells CASSYNRPATNYGYTF. As DNA, the CDR3 is TGTGCCAGCAGTTACAACCGGCCAGCGACTAACTATGGCTACACCTTC.